This T cell receptor (beta chain) came from a study of early T cells in non-severe SARS-CoV-2 infection. Findings and caveats of the study: Matching against VDJdb likely underestimated virus-specific expansions, favoring anti-spike CD8.

In regard to this clonotype: The antigen remains unidentified.

Individual cDNA molecules were tagged with unique molecular identifiers, the study reported. Each CDR3 protein gets one entry after TCRdb re-called the 5' RACE reads with MiXCR. The repertoire holds roughly 81,000 distinct CDR3 sequences, with roughly 5.7% as singletons. V lost 7 bases to trimming and J lost 8 bases; unmatched junction nucleotides: 11. The CDR3 loop spans 14 amino acids. This receptor was obtained from an adult who was a healthcare worker with PCR-confirmed SARS-CoV-2 infection or an uninfected control (not recorded which). Sequences were obtained from whole blood. The J gene is TRBJ1-2, the V gene TRBV12-3 or TRBV12-4; 9 bases fit TRBD1. This CDR3 is CASKRTGVADGYTF. The CDR3 DNA reads as TGTGCCAGCAAAAGGACAGGGGTGGCAGACGGCTACACCTTC.